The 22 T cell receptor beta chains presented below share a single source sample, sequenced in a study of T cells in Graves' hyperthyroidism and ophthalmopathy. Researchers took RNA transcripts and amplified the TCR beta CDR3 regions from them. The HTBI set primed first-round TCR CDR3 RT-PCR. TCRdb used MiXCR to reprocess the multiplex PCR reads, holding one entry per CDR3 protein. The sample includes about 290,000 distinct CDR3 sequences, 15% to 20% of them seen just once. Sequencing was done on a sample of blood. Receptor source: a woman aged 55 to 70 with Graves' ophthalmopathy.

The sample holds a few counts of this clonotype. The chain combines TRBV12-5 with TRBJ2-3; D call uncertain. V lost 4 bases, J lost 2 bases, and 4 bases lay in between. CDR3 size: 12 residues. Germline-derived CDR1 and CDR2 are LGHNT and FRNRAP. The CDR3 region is CASGSTTDTQYF. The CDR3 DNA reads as TGTGCTAGTGGTTCAACCACAGATACGCAGTATTTT.

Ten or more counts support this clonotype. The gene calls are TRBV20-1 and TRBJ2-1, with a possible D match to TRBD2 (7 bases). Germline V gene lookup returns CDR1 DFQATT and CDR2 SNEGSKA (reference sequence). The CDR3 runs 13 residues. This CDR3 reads CLLGRGGYNEQFF. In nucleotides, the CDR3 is TGCCTCCTGGGGAGGGGGGGCTACAATGAGCAGTTCTTC.

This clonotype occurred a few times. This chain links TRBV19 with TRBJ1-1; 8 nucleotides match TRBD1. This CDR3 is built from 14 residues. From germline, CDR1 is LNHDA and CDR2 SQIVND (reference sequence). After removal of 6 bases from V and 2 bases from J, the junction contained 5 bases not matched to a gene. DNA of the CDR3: TGTGCCAGTAGGGACAGGGAAACTAACACTGAAGCTTTCTTT. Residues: CASRDRETNTEAFF.

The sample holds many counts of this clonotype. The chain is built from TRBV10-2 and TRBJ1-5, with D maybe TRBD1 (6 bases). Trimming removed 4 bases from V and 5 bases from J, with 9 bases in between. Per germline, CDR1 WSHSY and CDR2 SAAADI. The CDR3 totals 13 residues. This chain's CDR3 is CASSGQVDQPQHF. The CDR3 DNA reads TGCGCCAGCAGTGGACAGGTTGATCAGCCCCAGCATTTT.

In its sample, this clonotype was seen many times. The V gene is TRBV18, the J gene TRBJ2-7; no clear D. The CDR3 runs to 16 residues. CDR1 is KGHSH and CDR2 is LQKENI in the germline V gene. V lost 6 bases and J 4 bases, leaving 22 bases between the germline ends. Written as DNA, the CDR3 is TGTGCCAGCTCCCTCCCCGGACGGAACAAGGGATACGAGCAGTACTTC. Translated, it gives CASSLPGRNKGYEQYF. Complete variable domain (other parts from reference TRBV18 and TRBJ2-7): NAGVMQNPRHLVRRRGQEARLRCSPMKGHSHVYWYRQLPEEGLKFMVYLQKENIIDESGMPKERFSAEFPKEGPSILRIQQVVRGDSAAYFCASSLPGRNKGYEQYFGPGTRLTVT.

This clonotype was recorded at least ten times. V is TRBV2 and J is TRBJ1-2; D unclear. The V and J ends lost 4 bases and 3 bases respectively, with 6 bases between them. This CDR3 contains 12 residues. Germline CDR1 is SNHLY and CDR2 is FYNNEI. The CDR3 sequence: CASSVDYYGYTF. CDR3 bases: TGTGCCAGCAGTGTTGACTACTATGGCTACACCTTC.

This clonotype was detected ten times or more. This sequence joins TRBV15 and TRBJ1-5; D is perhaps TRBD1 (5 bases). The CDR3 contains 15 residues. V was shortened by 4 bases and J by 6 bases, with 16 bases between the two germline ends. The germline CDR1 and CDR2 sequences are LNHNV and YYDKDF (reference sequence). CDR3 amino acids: CATSTTRGWGQPQHF. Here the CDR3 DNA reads TGTGCCACCAGCACCACCCGGGGCTGGGGTCAGCCCCAGCATTTT.

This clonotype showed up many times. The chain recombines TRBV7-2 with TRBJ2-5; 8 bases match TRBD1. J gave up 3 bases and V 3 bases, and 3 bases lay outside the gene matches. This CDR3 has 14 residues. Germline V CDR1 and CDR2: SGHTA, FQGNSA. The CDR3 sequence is CASSLATGEETQYF. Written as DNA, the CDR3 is TGTGCCAGCAGCTTGGCGACAGGGGAAGAGACCCAGTACTTC.

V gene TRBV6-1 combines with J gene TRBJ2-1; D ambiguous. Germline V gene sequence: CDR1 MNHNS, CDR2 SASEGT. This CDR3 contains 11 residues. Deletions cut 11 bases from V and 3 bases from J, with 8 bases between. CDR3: CAATGYNEQFF. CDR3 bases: TGTGCCGCGACTGGCTACAATGAGCAGTTCTTC.

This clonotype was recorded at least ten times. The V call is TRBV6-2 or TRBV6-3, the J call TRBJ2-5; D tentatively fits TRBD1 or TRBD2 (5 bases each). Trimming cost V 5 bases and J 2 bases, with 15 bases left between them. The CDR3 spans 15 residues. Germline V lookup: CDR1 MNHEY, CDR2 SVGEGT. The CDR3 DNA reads TGTGCCAGCAGTACCACCGGGACGGAGCAAGAGACCCAGTACTTC. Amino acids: CASSTTGTEQETQYF.

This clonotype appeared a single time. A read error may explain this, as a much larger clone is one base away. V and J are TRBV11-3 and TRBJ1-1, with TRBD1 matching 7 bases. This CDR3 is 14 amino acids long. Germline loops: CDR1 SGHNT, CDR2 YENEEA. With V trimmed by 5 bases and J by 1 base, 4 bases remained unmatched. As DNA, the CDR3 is TGTGCCAGCAGCCTCAGGGGGGAGAACACTGAAGCTTTCTTT. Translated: CASSLRGENTEAFF.

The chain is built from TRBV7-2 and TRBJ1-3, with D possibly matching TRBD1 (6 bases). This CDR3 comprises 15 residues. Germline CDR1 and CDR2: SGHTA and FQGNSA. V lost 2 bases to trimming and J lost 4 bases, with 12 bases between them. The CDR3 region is CASSLQGNLGNTIYF. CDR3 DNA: TGTGCCAGCAGCTTACAGGGGAACCTCGGAAACACCATATATTTT. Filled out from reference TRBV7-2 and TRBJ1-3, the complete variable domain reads GAGVSQSPSNKVTEKGKDVELRCDPISGHTALYWYRQSLGQGLEFLIYFQGNSAPDKSGLPSDRFSAERTGGSVSTLTIQRTQQEDSAVYLCASSLQGNLGNTIYFGEGSWLTVV.

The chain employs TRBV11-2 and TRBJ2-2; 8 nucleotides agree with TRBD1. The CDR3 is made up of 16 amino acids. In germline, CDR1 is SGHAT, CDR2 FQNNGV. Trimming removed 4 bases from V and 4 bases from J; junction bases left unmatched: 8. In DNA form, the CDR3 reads TGTGCCAGCAGCTGGTTCCAGGGGGCCGGCACCGGGGAGCTGTTTTTT. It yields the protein CASSWFQGAGTGELFF.

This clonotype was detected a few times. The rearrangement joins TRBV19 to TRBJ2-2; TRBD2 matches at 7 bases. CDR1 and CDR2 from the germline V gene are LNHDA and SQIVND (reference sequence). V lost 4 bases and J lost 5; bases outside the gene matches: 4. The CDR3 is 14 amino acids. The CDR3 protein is CASSSGRGTGELFF. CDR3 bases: TGTGCCAGTAGTAGCGGGAGAGGTACCGGGGAGCTGTTTTTT. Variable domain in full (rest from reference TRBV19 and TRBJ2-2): DGGITQSPKYLFRKEGQNVTLSCEQNLNHDAMYWYRQDPGQGLRLIYYSQIVNDFQKGDIAEGYSVSREKKESFPLTVTSAQKNPTAFYLCASSSGRGTGELFFGEGSRLTVL.

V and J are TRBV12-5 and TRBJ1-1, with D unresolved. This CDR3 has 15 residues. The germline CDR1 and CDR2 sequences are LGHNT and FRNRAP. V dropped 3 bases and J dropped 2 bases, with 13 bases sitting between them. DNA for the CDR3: TGTGCTAGTGGTTTTAGTCGGGCGGGTAACACTGAAGCTTTCTTT. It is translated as CASGFSRAGNTEAFF.

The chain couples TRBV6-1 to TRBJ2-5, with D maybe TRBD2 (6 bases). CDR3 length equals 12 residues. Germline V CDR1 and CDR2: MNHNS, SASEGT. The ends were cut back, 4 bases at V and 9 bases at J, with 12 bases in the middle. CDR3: CASSAGTPAQYF. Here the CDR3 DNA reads TGTGCCAGCAGTGCCGGGACTCCCGCCCAGTACTTC.

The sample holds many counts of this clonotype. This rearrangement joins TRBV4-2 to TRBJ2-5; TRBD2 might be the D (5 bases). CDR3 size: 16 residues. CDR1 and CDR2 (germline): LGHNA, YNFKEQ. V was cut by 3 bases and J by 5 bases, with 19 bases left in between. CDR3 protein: CASSQDSFPGIETQYF. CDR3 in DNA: TGTGCCAGCAGCCAGGATAGCTTCCCGGGGATCGAGACCCAGTACTTC.

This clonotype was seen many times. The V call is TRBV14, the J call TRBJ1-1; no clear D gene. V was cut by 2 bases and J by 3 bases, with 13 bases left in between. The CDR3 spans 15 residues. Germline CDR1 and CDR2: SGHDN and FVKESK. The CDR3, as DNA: TGTGCCAGCAGCCAAAGCGGGTCGTGGTACACTGAAGCTTTCTTT. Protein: CASSQSGSWYTEAFF.

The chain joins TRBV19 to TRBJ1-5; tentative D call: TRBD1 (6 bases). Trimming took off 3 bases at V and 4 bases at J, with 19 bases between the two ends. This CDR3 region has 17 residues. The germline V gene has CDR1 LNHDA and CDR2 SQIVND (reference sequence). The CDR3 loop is CASSMGFRGQGNQPQHF. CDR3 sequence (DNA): TGTGCCAGTAGTATGGGGTTCCGGGGGCAGGGAAATCAGCCCCAGCATTTT.

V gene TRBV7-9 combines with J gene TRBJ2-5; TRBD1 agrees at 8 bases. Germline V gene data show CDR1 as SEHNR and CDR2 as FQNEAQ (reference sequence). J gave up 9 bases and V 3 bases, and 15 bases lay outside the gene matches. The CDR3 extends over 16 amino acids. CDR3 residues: CASSFWTGTISGAQYF. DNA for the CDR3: TGTGCCAGCAGCTTTTGGACAGGGACCATTTCAGGAGCCCAGTACTTC. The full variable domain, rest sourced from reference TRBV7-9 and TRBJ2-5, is DTGVSQNPRHKITKRGQNVTFRCDPISEHNRLYWYRQTLGQGPEFLTYFQNEAQLEKSRLLSDRFSAERPKGSFSTLEIQRTEQGDSAMYLCASSFWTGTISGAQYFGPGTRLLVL.

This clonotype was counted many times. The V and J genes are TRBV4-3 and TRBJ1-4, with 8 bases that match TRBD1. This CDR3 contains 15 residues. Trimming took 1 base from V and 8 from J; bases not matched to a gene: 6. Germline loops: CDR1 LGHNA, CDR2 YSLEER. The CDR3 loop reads CASSQGTGIGEKLFF. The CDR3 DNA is TGCGCCAGCAGCCAAGGGACAGGGATAGGGGAAAAACTGTTTTTT.

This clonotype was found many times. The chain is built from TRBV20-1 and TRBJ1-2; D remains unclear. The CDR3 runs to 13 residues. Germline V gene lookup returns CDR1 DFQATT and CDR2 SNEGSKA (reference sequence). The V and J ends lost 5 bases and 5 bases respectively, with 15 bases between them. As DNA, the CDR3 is TGCAGTGCTGTTAGAGAGGATGGGTATGGCTACACCTTC. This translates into CSAVREDGYGYTF.